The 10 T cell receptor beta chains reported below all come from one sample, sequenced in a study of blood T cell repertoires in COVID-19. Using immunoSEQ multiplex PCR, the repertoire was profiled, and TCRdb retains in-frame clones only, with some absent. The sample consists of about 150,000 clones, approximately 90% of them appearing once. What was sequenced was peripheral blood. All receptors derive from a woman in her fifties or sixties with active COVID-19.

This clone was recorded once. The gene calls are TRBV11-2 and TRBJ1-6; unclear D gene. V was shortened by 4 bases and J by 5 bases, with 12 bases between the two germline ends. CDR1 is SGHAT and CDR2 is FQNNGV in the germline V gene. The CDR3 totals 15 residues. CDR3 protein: CASSSVRGNNSPLHF. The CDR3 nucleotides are TGTGCCAGCAGCTCCGTTCGCGGAAATAATTCACCCCTCCACTTT.

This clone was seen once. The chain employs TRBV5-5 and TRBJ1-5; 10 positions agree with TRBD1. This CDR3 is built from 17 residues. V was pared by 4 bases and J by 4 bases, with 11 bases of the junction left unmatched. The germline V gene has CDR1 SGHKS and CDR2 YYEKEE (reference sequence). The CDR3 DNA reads TGTGCCAGCAGCCTCCTACCCGGGGACAGGGGTAATCAGCCCCAGCATTTT. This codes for CASSLLPGDRGNQPQHF.

The CDR3 is CASSLGQGALGNEQFF. The CDR3 DNA reads TGTGCCAGCAGCTTAGGACAGGGGGCGTTGGGGAATGAGCAGTTCTTC. The J gene is TRBJ2-1, the V gene TRBV11-1, with 10 bases identical to TRBD1. The CDR3 has 16 amino acids. Germline V gene data show CDR1 as SGHAT and CDR2 as FQDESV (reference sequence). V gave up 1 base and J gave up 7 bases; unmatched junction bases: 7.

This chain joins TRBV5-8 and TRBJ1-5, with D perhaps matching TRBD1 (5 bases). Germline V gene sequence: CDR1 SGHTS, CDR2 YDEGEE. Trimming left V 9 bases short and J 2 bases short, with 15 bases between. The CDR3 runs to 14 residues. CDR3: CATFIGVGNQPQHF. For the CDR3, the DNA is TGTGCCACCTTCATAGGGGTAGGCAATCAGCCCCAGCATTTT.

The DNA of the CDR3 is TGTGCCAGCAGTTCCCGGGGATATCGTCAGCCCCAGCATTTT. Protein product: CASSSRGYRQPQHF. This chain uses TRBV6-2 or TRBV6-3 with TRBJ1-5; unclear D gene. From germline, CDR1 is MNHEY and CDR2 SVGEGT. CDR3 length: 14 residues. V lost 4 bases and J 6 bases, leaving 13 bases between the germline ends.

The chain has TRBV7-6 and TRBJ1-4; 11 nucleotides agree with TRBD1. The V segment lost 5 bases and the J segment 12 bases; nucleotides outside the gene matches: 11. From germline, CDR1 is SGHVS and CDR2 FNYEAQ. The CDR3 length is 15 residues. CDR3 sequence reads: CASSVTGQGVRELFF. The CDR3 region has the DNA TGTGCCAGCAGCGTAACGGGACAGGGGGTCAGGGAACTGTTTTTT. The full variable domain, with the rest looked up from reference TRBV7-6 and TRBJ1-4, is GAGVSQSPRYKVTKRGQDVALRCDPISGHVSLYWYRQALGQGPEFLTYFNYEAQQDKSGLPNDRFSAERPEGSISTLTIQRTEQRDSAMYRCASSVTGQGVRELFFGSGTQLSVL.

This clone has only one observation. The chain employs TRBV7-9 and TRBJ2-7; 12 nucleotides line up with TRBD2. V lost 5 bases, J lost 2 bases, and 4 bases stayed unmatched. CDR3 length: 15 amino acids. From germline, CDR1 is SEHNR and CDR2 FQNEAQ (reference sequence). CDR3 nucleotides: TGTGCCAGCAGCCGAGGGACTAGCGGGCCCTACGAGCAGTACTTC. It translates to CASSRGTSGPYEQYF.

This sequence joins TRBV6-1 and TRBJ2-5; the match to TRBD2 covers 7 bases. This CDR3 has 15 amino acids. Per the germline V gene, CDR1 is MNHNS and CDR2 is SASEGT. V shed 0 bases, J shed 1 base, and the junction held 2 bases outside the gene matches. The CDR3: CASSEAGTTQETQYF. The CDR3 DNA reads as TGTGCCAGCAGTGAAGCCGGGACTACCCAAGAGACCCAGTACTTC.

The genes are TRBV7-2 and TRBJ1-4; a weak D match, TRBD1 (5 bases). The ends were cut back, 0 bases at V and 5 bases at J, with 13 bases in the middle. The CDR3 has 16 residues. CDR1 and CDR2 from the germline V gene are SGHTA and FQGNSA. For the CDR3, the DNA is TGTGCCAGCAGCTTAGCGCGCAGGGCCCTCAATGAAAAACTGTTTTTT. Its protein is CASSLARRALNEKLFF.

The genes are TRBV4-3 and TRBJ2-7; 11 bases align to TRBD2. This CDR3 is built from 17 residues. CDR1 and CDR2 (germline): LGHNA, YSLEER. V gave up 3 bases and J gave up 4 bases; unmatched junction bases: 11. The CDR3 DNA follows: TGCGCCAGCAGCCAGCGACTAGCGGGATTCGAAACGTACGAGCAGTACTTC. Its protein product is CASSQRLAGFETYEQYF.